Given below is one T cell receptor (beta chain) in context. The antigen is undetermined. The study sampled nominally healthy donors, though unrecorded immune exposures were likely. It was with 60 Vbeta and 13 Jbeta primers that the PCR ran. TCRdb's copy holds only in-frame clones and misses some; the assay was immunoSEQ multiplex PCR. The sample shows under 110,000 clones, about 80% of them seen only once. This sample stems from a study of cytomegalovirus exposure and HLA in healthy donors. Study results and limitations: In a later analysis, TCR beta V- and J-gene trimming was associated with a missense DCLRE1C variant.

V was trimmed by 1 base and J by 3 bases, leaving 19 bases between them. Germline values: CDR1 SGHNT, CDR2 YYREEE (reference sequence). The CDR3 totals 17 residues. The chain is built from TRBV5-4 and TRBJ2-5, with TRBD1 as a possible D gene (6 bases). The source material was PBMCs. This sequence was found in a man aged 40-49 years in good health and CMV-seronegative. The DNA for the CDR3 is TGTGCCAGCAGCTTGTCGGGGCAGGGGCCCATGGAAGAGACCCAGTACTTC. As protein: CASSLSGQGPMEETQYF.